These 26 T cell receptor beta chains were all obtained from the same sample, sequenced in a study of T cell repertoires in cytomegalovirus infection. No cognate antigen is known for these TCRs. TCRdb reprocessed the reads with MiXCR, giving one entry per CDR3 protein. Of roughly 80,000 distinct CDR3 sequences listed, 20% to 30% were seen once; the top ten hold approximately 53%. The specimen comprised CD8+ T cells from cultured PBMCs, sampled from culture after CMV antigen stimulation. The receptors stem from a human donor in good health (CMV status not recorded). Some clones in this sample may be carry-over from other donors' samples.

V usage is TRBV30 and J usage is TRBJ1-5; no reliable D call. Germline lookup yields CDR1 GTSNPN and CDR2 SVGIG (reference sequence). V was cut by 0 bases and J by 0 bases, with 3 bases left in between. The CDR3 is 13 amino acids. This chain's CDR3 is CAWSVDSNQPQHF. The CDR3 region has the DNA TGTGCCTGGAGTGTCGATAGCAATCAGCCCCAGCATTTT. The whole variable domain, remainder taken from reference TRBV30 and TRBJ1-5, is SQTIHQWPATLVQPVGSPLSLECTVEGTSNPNLYWYRQAAGRGLQLLFYSVGIGQISSEVPQNLSASRPQDRQFILSSKKLLLSDSGFYLCAWSVDSNQPQHFGDGTRLSIL.

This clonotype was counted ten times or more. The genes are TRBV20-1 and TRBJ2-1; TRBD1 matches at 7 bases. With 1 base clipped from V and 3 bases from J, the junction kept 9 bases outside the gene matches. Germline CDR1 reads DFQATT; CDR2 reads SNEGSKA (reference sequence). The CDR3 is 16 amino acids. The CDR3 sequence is CSARAPEQGIYNEQFF. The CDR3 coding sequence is TGCAGTGCTAGAGCCCCCGAACAGGGGATCTACAATGAGCAGTTCTTC.

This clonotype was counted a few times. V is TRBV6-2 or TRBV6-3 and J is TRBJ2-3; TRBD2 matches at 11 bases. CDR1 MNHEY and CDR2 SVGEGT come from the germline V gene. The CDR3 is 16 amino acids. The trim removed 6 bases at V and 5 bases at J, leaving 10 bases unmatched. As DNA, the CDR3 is TGTGCCAGCAGCCCGGCTAGCGGGAGGCGGAGAGATACGCAGTATTTT. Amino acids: CASSPASGRRRDTQYF.

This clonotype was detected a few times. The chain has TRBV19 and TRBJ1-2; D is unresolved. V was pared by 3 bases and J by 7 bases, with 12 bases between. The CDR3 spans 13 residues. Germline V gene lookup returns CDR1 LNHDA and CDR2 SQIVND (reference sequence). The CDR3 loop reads CASSIGATGGYTF. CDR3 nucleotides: TGTGCCAGTAGTATTGGAGCAACTGGTGGCTACACCTTC.

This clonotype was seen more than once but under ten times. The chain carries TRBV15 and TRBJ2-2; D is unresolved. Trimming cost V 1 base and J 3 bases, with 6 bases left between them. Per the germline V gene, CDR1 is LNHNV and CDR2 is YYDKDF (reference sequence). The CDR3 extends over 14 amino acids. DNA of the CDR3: TGTGCCACCAGCAGAGGAGCCGACACCGGGGAGCTGTTTTTT. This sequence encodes CATSRGADTGELFF.

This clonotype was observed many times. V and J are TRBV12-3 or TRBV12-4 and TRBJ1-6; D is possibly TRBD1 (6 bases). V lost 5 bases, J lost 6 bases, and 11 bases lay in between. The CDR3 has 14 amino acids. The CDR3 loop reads CASSRDISNSPLHF. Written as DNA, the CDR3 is TGTGCCAGCAGTCGGGACATTTCTAATTCACCCCTCCACTTT.

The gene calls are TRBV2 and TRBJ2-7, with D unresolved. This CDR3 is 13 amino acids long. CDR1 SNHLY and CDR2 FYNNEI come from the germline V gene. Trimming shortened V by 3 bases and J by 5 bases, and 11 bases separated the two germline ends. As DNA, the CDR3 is TGTGCCAGCAGTGATCCCACCGTGGACGAGCAGTACTTC. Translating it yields CASSDPTVDEQYF.

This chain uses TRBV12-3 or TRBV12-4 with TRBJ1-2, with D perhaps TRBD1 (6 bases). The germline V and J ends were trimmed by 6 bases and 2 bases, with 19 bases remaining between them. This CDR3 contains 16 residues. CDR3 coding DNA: TGTGCCAGCAGACGACTCCGGGACACGGAAAACTATGGCTACACCTTC. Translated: CASRRLRDTENYGYTF.

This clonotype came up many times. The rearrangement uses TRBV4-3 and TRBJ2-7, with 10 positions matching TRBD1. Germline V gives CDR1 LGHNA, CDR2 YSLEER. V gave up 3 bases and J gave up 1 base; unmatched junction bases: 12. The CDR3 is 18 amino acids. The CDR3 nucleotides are TGCGCCAGCAGCCAGGAACTACCGGGACAGGGGTTTTCCTACGAGCAGTACTTC. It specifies CASSQELPGQGFSYEQYF.

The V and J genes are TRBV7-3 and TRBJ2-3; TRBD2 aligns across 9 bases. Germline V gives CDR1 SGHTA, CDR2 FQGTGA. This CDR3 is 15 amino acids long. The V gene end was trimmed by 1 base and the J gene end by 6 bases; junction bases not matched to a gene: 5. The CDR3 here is CASSLIGGGADTQYF. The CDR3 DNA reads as TGTGCCAGCAGCTTAATTGGCGGGGGGGCCGATACGCAGTATTTT.

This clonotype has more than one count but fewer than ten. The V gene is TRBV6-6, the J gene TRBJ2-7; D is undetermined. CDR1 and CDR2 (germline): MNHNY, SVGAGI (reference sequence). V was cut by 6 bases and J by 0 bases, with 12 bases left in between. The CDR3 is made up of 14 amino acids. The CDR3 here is CASSGTETSYEQYF. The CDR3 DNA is TGTGCCAGCAGCGGTACAGAAACCTCCTACGAGCAGTACTTC.

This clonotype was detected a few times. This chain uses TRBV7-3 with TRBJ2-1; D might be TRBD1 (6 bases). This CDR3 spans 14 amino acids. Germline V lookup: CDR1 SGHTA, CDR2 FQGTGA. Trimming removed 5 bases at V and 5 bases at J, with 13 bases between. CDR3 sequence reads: CASSGSDRNNEQFF. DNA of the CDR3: TGTGCCAGCAGCGGGTCGGACAGAAACAATGAGCAGTTCTTC.

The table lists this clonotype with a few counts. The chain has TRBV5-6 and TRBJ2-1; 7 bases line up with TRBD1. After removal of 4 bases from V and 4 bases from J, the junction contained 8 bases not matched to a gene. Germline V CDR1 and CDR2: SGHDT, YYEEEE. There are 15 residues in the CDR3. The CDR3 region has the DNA TGTGCCAGCAGCCCACGACAGGGTCTATACAATGAGCAGTTCTTC. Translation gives CASSPRQGLYNEQFF.

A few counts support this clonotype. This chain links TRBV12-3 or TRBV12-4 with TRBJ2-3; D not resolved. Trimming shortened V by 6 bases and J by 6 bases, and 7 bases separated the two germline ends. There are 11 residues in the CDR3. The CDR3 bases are TGTGCCAGCAGCCGGTTGGATACGCAGTATTTT. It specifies CASSRLDTQYF.

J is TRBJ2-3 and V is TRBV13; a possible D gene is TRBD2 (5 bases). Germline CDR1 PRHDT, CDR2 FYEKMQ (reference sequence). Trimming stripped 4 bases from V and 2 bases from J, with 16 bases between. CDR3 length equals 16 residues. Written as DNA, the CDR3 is TGTGCCAGCAGCTCCCACCAACAAGCGGTCACAGATACGCAGTATTTT. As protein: CASSSHQQAVTDTQYF.

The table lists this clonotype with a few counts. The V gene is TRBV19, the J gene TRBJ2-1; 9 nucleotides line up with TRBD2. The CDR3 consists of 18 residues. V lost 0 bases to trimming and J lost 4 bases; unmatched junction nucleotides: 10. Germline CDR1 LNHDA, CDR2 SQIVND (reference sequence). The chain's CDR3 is CASSIDSRASGVYNEQFF. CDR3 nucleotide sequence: TGTGCCAGTAGTATAGATAGTAGGGCTAGCGGGGTTTACAATGAGCAGTTCTTC.

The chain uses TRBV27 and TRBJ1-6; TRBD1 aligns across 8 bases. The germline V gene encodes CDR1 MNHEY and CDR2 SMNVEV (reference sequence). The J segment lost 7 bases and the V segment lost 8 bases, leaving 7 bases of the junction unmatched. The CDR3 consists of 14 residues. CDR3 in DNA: TGTGCCAGCGCAACAGGGGGGGCGAATTCACCCCTCCACTTT. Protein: CASATGGANSPLHF.

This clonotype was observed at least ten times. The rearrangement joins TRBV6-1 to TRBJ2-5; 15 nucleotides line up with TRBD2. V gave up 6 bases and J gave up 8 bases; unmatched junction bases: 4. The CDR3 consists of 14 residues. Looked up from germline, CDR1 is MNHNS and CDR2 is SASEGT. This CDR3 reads CASSGGLAGGTQYF. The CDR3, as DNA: TGTGCCAGCAGCGGGGGACTAGCGGGAGGAACCCAGTACTTC.

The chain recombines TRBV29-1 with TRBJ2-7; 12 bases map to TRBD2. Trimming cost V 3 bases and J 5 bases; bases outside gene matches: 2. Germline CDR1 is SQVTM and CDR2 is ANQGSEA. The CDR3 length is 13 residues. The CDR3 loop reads CSVETSGSDEQYF. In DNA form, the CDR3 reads TGCAGCGTTGAGACTAGCGGGAGTGACGAGCAGTACTTC.

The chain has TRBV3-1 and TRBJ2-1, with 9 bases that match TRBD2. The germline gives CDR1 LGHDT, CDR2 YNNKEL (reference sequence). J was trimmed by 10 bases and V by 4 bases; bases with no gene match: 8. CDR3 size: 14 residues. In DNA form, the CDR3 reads TGTGCCAGCAGCCGGGCGGGGGGGCCAGGAGAGCAGTTCTTC. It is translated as CASSRAGGPGEQFF.

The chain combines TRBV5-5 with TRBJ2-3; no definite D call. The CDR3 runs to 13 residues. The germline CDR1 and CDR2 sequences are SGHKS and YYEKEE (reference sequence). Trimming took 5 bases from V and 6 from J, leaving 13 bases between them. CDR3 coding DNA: TGTGCCAGCAGTCCTTTAGTGGGGGATACGCAGTATTTT. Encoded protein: CASSPLVGDTQYF.

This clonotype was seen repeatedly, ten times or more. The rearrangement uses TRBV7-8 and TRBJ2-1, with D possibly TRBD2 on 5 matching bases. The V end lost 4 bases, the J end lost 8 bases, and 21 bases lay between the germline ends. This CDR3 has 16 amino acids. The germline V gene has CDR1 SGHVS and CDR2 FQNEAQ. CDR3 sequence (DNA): TGTGCCAGCAGCTCGCAGGACTTCCAAGTTCGGGATGAGCAGTTCTTC. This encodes CASSSQDFQVRDEQFF.

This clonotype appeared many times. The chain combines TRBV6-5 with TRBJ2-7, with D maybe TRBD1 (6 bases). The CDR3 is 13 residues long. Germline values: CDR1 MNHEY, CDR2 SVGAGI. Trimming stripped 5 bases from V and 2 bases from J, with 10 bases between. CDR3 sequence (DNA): TGTGCCAGCAGTCTGACAGGAACCTACGAGCAGTACTTC. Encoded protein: CASSLTGTYEQYF.

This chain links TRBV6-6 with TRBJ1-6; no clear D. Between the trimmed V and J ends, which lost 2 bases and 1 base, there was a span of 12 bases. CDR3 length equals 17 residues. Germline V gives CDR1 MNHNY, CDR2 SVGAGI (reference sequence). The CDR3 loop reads CASSYGRMGSYNSPLHF. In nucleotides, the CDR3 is TGTGCCAGCAGTTACGGTCGGATGGGATCCTATAATTCACCCCTCCACTTT.

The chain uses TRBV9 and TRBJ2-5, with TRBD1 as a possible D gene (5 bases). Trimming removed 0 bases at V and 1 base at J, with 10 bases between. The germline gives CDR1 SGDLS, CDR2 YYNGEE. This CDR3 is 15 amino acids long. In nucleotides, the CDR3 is TGTGCCAGCAGCGTAGCGTCAGGGCCCCAAGAGACCCAGTACTTC. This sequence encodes CASSVASGPQETQYF.

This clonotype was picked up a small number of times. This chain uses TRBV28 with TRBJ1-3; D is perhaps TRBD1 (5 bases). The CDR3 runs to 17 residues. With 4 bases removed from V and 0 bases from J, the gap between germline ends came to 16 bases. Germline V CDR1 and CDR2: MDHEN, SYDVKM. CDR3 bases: TGTGCCAGCAGTTCGATGTTGACAGACTACTCTGGAAACACCATATATTTT. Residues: CASSSMLTDYSGNTIYF. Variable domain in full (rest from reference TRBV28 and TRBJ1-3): DVKVTQSSRYLVKRTGEKVFLECVQDMDHENMFWYRQDPGLGLRLIYFSYDVKMKEKGDIPEGYSVSREKKERFSLILESASTNQTSMYLCASSSMLTDYSGNTIYFGEGSWLTVV.